The following is a T cell receptor (beta chain) sequence with its context. Its antigen remains unidentified. The sample belongs to a study of cytomegalovirus exposure and HLA in healthy donors. Study-wide results and limits: An Asian-associated ancestry cluster reportedly showed fewer N-insertions than the approximately 650-donor mean in a later analysis.

Germline values: CDR1 LGHNA, CDR2 YNFKEQ. The ends were cut back, 6 bases at V and 4 bases at J, with 18 bases in the middle. CDR3 length: 15 residues. PCR involved 60 Vbeta and 13 Jbeta primers. Profiling relied on immunoSEQ multiplex PCR, and the TCRdb table lists in-frame clones only, not all of them. The sample includes about 160,000 clones, approximately 72% of them seen just once. V usage is TRBV4-2 and J usage is TRBJ1-1; the D gene is possibly TRBD1 (6 bases). Material for sequencing was PBMCs. This receptor was taken from a man in his forties in good health and CMV-seropositive. The DNA of the CDR3 is TGTGCCAGCAGTCAGTACAGGGTTCGGGGCACTGAAGCTTTCTTT. Amino acids: CASSQYRVRGTEAFF.